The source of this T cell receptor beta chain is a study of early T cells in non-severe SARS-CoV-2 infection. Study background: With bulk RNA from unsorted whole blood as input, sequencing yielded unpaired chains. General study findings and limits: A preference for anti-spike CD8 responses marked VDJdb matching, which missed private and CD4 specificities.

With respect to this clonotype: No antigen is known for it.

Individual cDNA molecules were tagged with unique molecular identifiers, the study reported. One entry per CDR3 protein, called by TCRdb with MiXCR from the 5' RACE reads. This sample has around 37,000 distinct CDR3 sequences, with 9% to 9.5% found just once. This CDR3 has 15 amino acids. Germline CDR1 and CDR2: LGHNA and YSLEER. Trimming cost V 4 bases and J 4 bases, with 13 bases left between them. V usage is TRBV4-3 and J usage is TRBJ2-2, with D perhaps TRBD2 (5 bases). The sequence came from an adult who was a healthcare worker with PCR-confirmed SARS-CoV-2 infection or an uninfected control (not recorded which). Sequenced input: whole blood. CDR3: CASSLAGHVTGELFF. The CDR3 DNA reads TGCGCCAGCAGCCTTGCGGGCCACGTCACCGGGGAGCTGTTTTTT.